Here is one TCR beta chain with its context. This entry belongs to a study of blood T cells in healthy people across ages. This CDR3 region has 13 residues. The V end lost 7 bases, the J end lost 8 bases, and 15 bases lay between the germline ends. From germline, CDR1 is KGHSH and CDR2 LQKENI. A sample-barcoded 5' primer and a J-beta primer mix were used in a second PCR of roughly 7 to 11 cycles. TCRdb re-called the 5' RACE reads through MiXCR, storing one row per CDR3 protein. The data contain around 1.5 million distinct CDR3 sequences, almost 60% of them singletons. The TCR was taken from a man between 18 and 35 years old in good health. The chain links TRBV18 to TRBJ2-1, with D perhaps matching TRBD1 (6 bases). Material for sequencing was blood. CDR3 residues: CASYDRPVDEQFF. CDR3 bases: TGTGCCAGCTATGACAGGCCCGTAGATGAGCAGTTCTTC.